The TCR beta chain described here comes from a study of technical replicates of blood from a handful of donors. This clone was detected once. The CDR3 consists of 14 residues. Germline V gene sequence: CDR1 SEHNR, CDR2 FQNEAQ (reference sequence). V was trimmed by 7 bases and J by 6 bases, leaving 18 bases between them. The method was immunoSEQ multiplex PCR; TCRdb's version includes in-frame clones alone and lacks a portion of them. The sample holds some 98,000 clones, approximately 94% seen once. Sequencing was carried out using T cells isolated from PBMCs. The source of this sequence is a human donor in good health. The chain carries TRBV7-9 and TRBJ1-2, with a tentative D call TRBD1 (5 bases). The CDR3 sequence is CASNPGVGPHGYTF. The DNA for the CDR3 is TGTGCCAGCAACCCGGGGGTGGGCCCTCATGGCTACACCTTC.